This TCR beta chain was identified in a study of OX40 agonist ivuxolimab in advanced cancers. Study information: Patients enrolled in dose escalation were diagnosed with hepatocellular carcinoma, melanoma, renal cell or head and neck cancer. Broader study findings: Partial responders at 0.1-3.0 mg/kg showed near-lowest clonal expansion.

Comments on this clone: The antigen is undetermined.

TCRdb keeps only in-frame clones here, not all; method: immunoSEQ multiplex PCR. Among 30,000 to 40,000 clones, 82% were seen once, and the ten largest hold about 20%. The receptor was derived from an adult with an advanced solid tumor such as melanoma, head and neck, liver or kidney cancer. The specimen comprised CD4+ or CD8+ T cells sorted from blood, sampled in a trial of the OX40 agonist ivuxolimab.

This CDR3 reads CASSPRPHGGHNEQFF. The DNA of the CDR3 is TGTGCCAGCAGCCCCCGCCCTCATGGAGGACACAATGAGCAGTTCTTC. V gene TRBV7-9 combines with J gene TRBJ2-1; TRBD2 is a possible D gene (5 bases). Trimming took 5 bases from V and 5 from J, leaving 19 bases between them. The V gene's germline CDR1 is SEHNR and CDR2 FQNEAQ (reference sequence). The CDR3 has 16 amino acids.